The 10 T cell receptor beta chains given below trace back to one sample, sequenced in a study of T cells in Graves' hyperthyroidism and ophthalmopathy. Authors of the study amplified TCR beta CDR3 regions from RNA transcripts. Initially, a first-round RT-PCR of the TCR CDR3 employed the HTBI primer set. From the multiplex PCR reads, TCRdb called clonotypes with MiXCR, one entry per CDR3 protein. Seen here are under 800,000 distinct CDR3 sequences, around 13% observed once, and the top ten hold roughly a tenth. Sequenced sample: blood. All receptors derive from a woman aged 18-29 years with Graves' hyperthyroidism.

This clonotype was detected only a few times. The chain carries TRBV4-3 and TRBJ1-5; D remains ambiguous. V lost 0 bases and J 5 bases, leaving 14 bases between the germline ends. This CDR3 has 16 residues. Germline-derived CDR1 and CDR2 are LGHNA and YSLEER. The CDR3 is CASSQELARPDQPQHF. CDR3 sequence (DNA): TGCGCCAGCAGCCAAGAGCTAGCCCGCCCTGATCAGCCCCAGCATTTT.

On this clonotype: A much larger clone differs by one base, so this may be a read error. This sequence joins TRBV18 and TRBJ1-1; no reliable D call. The CDR3 sequence is 13 residues long. Germline V gene sequence: CDR1 KGHSH, CDR2 LQKENI. CDR3 sequence reads: CASSRSRIAEALF. The CDR3 nucleotides are TGTGCCAGCTCCCGAAGTCGTATCGCTGAAGCTCTCTTT.

V is TRBV5-6 and J is TRBJ2-7; D unclear. The CDR3 length is 15 residues. From germline, CDR1 is SGHDT and CDR2 YYEEEE. Trimming removed 0 bases from V and 5 bases from J, with 15 bases in between. CDR3 sequence (DNA): TGTGCCAGCAGCTTGGCCTTTACTGGTGGAGACGAGCAGTACTTC. Its protein product is CASSLAFTGGDEQYF.

The table lists this clonotype with a few counts. The chain combines TRBV10-2 with TRBJ2-1, with 8 positions matching TRBD2. CDR3 size: 13 residues. Trimming removed 6 bases from V and 8 bases from J; junction bases left unmatched: 6. Per the germline V gene, CDR1 is WSHSY and CDR2 is SAAADI. CDR3 amino acids: CASRKRESDEQFF. The CDR3 nucleotides read TGCGCCAGCAGGAAGCGGGAGAGCGATGAGCAGTTCTTC.

CDR3 protein: CASSRGQGERGTEAFF. The CDR3 DNA is TGTGCCAGCAGTAGGGGACAGGGTGAGAGGGGAACTGAAGCTTTCTTT. The chain employs TRBV6-2 or TRBV6-3 and TRBJ1-1, with TRBD1 identical over 9 bases. Losses at the gene ends were 5 bases for V and 5 bases for J; bases not matched to a gene: 12. This CDR3 has 16 residues. Looked up from germline, CDR1 is MNHEY and CDR2 is SVGEGT.

V is TRBV9 and J is TRBJ2-7; 9 bases align to TRBD1. Unmatched junction bases numbered 3, after V lost 3 bases and J lost 2 bases. The germline gives CDR1 SGDLS, CDR2 YYNGEE. This CDR3 region has 14 residues. CDR3: CASSGTGEPYEQYF. Here the CDR3 DNA reads TGTGCCAGCAGCGGGACAGGGGAACCCTACGAGCAGTACTTC.

The chain joins TRBV7-9 to TRBJ2-6; 9 nucleotides line up with TRBD2. The CDR3 spans 20 residues. The germline gives CDR1 SEHNR, CDR2 FQNEAQ (reference sequence). Losses at the gene ends were 5 bases for V and 0 bases for J; bases not matched to a gene: 14. The CDR3 DNA is TGTGCCAGCAGCGACTCCGGGAGGCGGGAGGGACACTCTGGGGCCAACGTCCTGACTTTC. Translation: CASSDSGRREGHSGANVLTF. Using reference TRBV7-9 and TRBJ2-6 for the parts outside the CDR3, the full variable domain is DTGVSQNPRHKITKRGQNVTFRCDPISEHNRLYWYRQTLGQGPEFLTYFQNEAQLEKSRLLSDRFSAERPKGSFSTLEIQRTEQGDSAMYLCASSDSGRREGHSGANVLTFGAGSRLTVL.

The rearrangement joins TRBV7-2 to TRBJ1-5, with a tentative D call TRBD1 (5 bases). Trimming removed 5 bases from V and 6 bases from J, with 17 bases in between. The germline CDR1 and CDR2 sequences are SGHTA and FQGNSA. CDR3 length: 15 residues. The CDR3 DNA sequence: TGTGCCAGCAGCGACTTAAGCAGGGATGGTCAGCCCCAGCATTTT. Protein product: CASSDLSRDGQPQHF.

The chain links TRBV7-9 to TRBJ2-3; 7 bases map to TRBD2. This CDR3 comprises 19 residues. In germline, CDR1 is SEHNR, CDR2 FQNEAQ (reference sequence). V shed 6 bases and J 2 bases; nucleotides not matched to a gene: 20. CDR3 region: CASSPPRATVLADTDTQYF. Written as DNA, the CDR3 is TGTGCCAGCAGTCCCCCGAGGGCGACCGTCCTAGCGGACACAGATACGCAGTATTTT.

This clonotype was seen more than once but under ten times. This sequence joins TRBV6-1 and TRBJ1-1; possible D gene TRBD1, 5 bases. CDR3 length: 16 amino acids. V lost 5 bases and J lost 1, with 17 bases in between. Germline CDR1 and CDR2: MNHNS and SASEGT. CDR3 region: CASSTIRMGRNTEAFF. CDR3 DNA: TGTGCCAGCAGTACAATAAGGATGGGACGGAACACTGAAGCTTTCTTT.